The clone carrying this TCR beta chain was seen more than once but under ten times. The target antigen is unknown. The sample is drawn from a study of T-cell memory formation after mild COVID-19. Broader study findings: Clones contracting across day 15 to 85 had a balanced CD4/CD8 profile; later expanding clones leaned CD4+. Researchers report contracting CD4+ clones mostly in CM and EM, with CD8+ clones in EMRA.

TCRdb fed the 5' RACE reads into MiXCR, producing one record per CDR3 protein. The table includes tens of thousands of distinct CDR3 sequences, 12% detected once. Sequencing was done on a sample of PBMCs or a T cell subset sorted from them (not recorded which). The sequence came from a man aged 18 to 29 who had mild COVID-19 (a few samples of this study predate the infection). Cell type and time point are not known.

The CDR3 sequence is CASSLKQNSPLHF. The DNA for the CDR3 is TGCGCCAGCAGCCTTAAACAGAATTCACCCCTCCACTTT. V and J are TRBV4-3 and TRBJ1-6; D gene uncertain. The germline V gene has CDR1 LGHNA and CDR2 YSLEER. This CDR3 comprises 13 residues. V lost 4 bases, J lost 7 bases, and 8 bases lay in between.